These 11 T cell receptor beta chains came from one sample sequenced in a study of preoperative IRX-2 immunotherapy in early breast cancer. The table came from immunoSEQ multiplex PCR; TCRdb's copy has only in-frame clones and leaves some out. There are approximately 100,000 clones in the sample; 80% to 90% occur only once, and about 2.1% lies in the top ten. Treatment indicated: preoperative locoregional IRX-2 cytokine immunotherapy. This sample comprised tumor tissue, obtained after IRX-2 immunotherapy. The receptors were sampled from a human donor with breast cancer.

The CDR3 nucleotides are TGTGCCACCAGCCGCCCGACAGGGACGGAGGGCTACACCTTC. It specifies CATSRPTGTEGYTF. V usage is TRBV15 and J usage is TRBJ1-2, with 7 bases that match TRBD1. The germline gives CDR1 LNHNV, CDR2 YYDKDF (reference sequence). The ends lost 5 bases at V and 8 bases at J; junction bases unmatched: 11. The CDR3 totals 14 residues. Looking up the rest from reference TRBV15 and TRBJ1-2 gives the full variable domain: DAMVIQNPRYQVTQFGKPVTLSCSQTLNHNVMYWYQQKSSQAPKLLFHYYDKDFNNEADTPDNFQSRRPNTSFCFLDIRSPGLGDTAMYLCATSRPTGTEGYTFGSGTRLTVV.

The chain links TRBV11-3 to TRBJ2-2, with 9 bases lining up with TRBD2. With 5 bases clipped from V and 2 bases from J, the junction kept 6 bases outside the gene matches. Germline V lookup: CDR1 SGHNT, CDR2 YENEEA. The CDR3 has 16 residues. In nucleotides, the CDR3 is TGTGCCAGCAGCCCGAAGACTAGCGGAAACACCGGGGAGCTGTTTTTT. Its translation is CASSPKTSGNTGELFF.

In this sample, this clone turned up a few times. The chain is built from TRBV29-1 and TRBJ1-1, with D unclear. The V end lost 3 bases, the J end lost 0 bases, and 5 bases lay between the germline ends. In germline, CDR1 is SQVTM, CDR2 ANQGSEA. This CDR3 contains 12 residues. The CDR3 region is CSVDGVNTEAFF. In DNA, the CDR3 is TGCAGCGTTGATGGAGTGAACACTGAAGCTTTCTTT.

The V call is TRBV28, the J call TRBJ2-3; D gene ambiguous. Trimming shortened V by 7 bases and J by 0 bases, and 14 bases separated the two germline ends. This CDR3 is built from 15 residues. The germline CDR1 and CDR2 sequences are MDHEN and SYDVKM. CDR3 coding DNA: TGTGCCAGCACCTTGACCGGAGACAGCACAGATACGCAGTATTTT. Its protein is CASTLTGDSTDTQYF.

This sequence joins TRBV6-8 and TRBJ1-4; tentative D call: TRBD1 (6 bases). This CDR3 has 15 amino acids. CDR1 is MNHGY, CDR2 SAAAGT, per germline. V shed 5 bases and J shed 5 bases, with 15 bases lying between them. CDR3 loop: CASSAVGQRNEKLFF. The CDR3 bases are TGTGCCAGCAGTGCAGTAGGACAGAGAAATGAAAAACTGTTTTTT.

The V gene is TRBV6-8, the J gene TRBJ1-4, with TRBD1 identical over 7 bases. The CDR3 runs 14 residues. The J segment lost 5 bases and the V segment lost 10 bases, leaving 10 bases of the junction unmatched. The V gene's germline CDR1 is MNHGY and CDR2 SAAAGT. CDR3 in amino acids: CAIRPGTDNEKLFF. Here the CDR3 DNA reads TGTGCCATCAGGCCCGGGACAGACAATGAAAAACTGTTTTTT.

A note on this clone: The germline gene is not matched at one end of the junction; a read error may be the cause. This chain links TRBV6-8 with TRBJ2-2; TRBD1 matches 11 bases. Germline V gives CDR1 MNHGY, CDR2 SAAAGT. This CDR3 region has 15 residues. Written as DNA, the CDR3 is TGTGCCATCAGTGCAGGACAGGGGGCAACCGGGGAGCTGTTTTTT. This sequence encodes CAISAGQGATGELFF.

The genes are TRBV4-1 and TRBJ1-2; weak D call: TRBD1 (5 bases). Germline CDR1 MGHRA, CDR2 YSYEKL. The CDR3 spans 16 residues. Trimming removed 5 bases from V and 2 bases from J, with 18 bases in between. CDR3 protein: CASSEGLAGRNYGYTF. The CDR3 region has the DNA TGCGCCAGCAGCGAAGGCCTGGCAGGGCGAAACTATGGCTACACCTTC.

This chain links TRBV7-1 with TRBJ2-1; no clear D. TRBV7-1 is placed among ORFs of uncertain function. The V gene lost 4 bases and the J gene lost 0 bases, with 10 bases spanning the gap. The CDR3 runs to 15 residues. The CDR3 loop is CASSLAVSSYNEQFF. In DNA, the CDR3 is TGTGCCAGCAGCTTAGCTGTGAGCTCCTACAATGAGCAGTTCTTC.

V is TRBV28 and J is TRBJ1-4; D may be TRBD1 (6 bases). Trimming cost V 6 bases and J 7 bases, with 21 bases left between them. Germline CDR1 reads MDHEN; CDR2 reads SYDVKM. This CDR3 spans 16 amino acids. CDR3 DNA sequence: TGTGCCAGCAGCTCCGCAGGGGTTGAGCGAGGTGAAAAACTGTTTTTT. Protein product: CASSSAGVERGEKLFF. Complete variable domain (other parts from reference TRBV28 and TRBJ1-4): DVKVTQSSRYLVKRTGEKVFLECVQDMDHENMFWYRQDPGLGLRLIYFSYDVKMKEKGDIPEGYSVSREKKERFSLILESASTNQTSMYLCASSSAGVERGEKLFFGSGTQLSVL.

The chain uses TRBV10-2 and TRBJ2-2, with D possibly being TRBD2 (6 bases). V lost 9 bases and J 2 bases, leaving 10 bases between the germline ends. Germline values: CDR1 WSHSY, CDR2 SAAADI. The CDR3 runs to 13 residues. DNA of the CDR3: TGCGCCAGTCGGGACTCTAACACCGGGGAGCTGTTTTTT. Its translation: CASRDSNTGELFF.